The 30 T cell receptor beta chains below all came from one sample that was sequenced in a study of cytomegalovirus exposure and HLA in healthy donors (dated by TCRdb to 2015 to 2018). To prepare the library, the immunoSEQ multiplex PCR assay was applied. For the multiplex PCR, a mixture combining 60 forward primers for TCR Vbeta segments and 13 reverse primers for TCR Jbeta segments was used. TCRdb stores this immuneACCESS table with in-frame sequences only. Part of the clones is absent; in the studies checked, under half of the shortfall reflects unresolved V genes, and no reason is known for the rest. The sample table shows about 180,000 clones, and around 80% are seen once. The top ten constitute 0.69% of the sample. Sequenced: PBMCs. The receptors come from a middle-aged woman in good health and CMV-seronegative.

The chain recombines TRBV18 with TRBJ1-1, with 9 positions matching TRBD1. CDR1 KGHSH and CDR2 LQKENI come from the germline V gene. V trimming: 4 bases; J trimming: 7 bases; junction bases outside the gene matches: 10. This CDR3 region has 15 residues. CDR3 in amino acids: CASSLGTGRSGEAFF. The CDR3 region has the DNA TGTGCCAGCTCACTAGGGACAGGGAGAAGTGGTGAAGCTTTCTTT.

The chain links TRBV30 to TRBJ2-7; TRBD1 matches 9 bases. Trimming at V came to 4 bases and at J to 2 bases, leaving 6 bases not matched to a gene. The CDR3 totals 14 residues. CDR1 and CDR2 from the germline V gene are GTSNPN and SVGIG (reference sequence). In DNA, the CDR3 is TGTGCCTGGACCGGTCGGGACAGGGCCTACGAGCAGTACTTC. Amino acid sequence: CAWTGRDRAYEQYF.

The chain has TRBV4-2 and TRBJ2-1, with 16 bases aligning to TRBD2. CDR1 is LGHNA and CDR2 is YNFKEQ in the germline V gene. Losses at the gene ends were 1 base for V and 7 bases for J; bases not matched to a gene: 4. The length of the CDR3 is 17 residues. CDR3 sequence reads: CASSQGQGLAGGNEQFF. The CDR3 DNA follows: TGTGCCAGCAGCCAAGGCCAGGGACTAGCGGGGGGGAATGAGCAGTTCTTC.

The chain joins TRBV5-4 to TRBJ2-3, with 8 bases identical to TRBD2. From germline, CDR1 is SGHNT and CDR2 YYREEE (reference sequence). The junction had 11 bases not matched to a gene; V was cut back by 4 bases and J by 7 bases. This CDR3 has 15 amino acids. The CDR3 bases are TGTGCCAGCAGCCTGGACGGGACTAGTCGTCATACGCAGTATTTT. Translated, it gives CASSLDGTSRHTQYF.

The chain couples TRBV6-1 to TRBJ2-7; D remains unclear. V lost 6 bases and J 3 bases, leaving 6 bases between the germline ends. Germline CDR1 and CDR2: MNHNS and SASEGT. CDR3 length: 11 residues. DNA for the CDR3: TGTGCCAGCAGATTTAACTACGAGCAGTACTTC. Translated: CASRFNYEQYF.

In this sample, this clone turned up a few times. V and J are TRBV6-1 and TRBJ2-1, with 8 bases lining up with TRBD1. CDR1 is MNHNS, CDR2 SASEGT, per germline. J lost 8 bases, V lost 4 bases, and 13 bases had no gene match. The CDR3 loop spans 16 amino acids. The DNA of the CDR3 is TGTGCCAGCAGTGGGGAACTCCAGGGGGCGCGTGATGAGCAGTTCTTC. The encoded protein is CASSGELQGARDEQFF.

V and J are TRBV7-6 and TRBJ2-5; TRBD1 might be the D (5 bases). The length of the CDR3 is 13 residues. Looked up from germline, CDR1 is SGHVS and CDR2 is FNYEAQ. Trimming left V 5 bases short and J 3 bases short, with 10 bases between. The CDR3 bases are TGTGCCAGCAGCGGTCAGGGCAAAGAGACCCAGTACTTC. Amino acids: CASSGQGKETQYF.

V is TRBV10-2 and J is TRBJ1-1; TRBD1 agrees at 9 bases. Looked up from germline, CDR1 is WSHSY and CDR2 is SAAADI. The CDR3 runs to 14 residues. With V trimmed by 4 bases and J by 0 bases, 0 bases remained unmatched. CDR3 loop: CASSGTGVNTEAFF. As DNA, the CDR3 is TGCGCCAGCAGTGGGACAGGGGTGAACACTGAAGCTTTCTTT.

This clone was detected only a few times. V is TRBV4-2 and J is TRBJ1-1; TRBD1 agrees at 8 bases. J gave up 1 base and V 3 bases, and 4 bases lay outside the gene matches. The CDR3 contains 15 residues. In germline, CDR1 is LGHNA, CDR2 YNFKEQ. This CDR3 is CASSQRGQGNTEAFF. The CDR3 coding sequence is TGTGCCAGCAGCCAGAGAGGACAGGGGAACACTGAAGCTTTCTTT.

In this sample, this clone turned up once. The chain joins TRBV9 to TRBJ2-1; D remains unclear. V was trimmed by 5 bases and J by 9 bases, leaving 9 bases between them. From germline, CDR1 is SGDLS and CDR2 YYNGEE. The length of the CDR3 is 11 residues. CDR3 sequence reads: CASSSDIEQFF. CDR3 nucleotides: TGTGCCAGCAGTTCCGACATTGAGCAGTTCTTC.

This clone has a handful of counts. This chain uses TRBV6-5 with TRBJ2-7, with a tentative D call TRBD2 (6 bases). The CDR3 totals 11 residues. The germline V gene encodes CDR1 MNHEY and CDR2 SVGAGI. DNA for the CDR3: TGTGCTACGCGGGGTATCGGCGAGCAGTACTTC. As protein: CATRGIGEQYF.

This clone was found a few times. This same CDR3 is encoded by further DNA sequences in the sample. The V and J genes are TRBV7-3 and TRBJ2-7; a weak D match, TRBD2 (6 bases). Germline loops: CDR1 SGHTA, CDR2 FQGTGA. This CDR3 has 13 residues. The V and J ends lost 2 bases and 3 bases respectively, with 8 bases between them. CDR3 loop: CASSLGGNYEQYF. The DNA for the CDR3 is TGTGCCAGCAGCTTAGGGGGGAACTACGAGCAGTACTTC.

The CDR3 sequence is CASSGGQGVGNEKLFF. The CDR3 nucleotides read TGTGCCAGCAGCGGGGGACAGGGGGTCGGTAATGAAAAACTGTTTTTT. The chain uses TRBV5-4 and TRBJ1-4; TRBD1 agrees at 11 bases. The CDR3 extends over 16 amino acids. V lost 4 bases and J lost 4; bases outside the gene matches: 6. The germline CDR1 and CDR2 sequences are SGHNT and YYREEE (reference sequence).

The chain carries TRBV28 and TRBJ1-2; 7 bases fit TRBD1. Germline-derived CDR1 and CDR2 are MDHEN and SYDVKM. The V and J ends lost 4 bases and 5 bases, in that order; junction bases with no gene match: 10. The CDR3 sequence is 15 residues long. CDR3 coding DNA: TGTGCCAGCAGTTCCGACCGGGACAGAGAATATGGCTACACCTTC. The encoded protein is CASSSDRDREYGYTF.

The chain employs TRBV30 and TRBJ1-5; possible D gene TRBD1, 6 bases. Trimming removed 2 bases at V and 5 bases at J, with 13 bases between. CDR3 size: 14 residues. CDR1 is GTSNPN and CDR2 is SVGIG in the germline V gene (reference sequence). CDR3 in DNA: TGTGCCTGGAGTACGGACAGTCAAGATCAGCCCCAGCATTTT. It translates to CAWSTDSQDQPQHF. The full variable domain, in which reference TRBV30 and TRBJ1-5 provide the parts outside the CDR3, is SQTIHQWPATLVQPVGSPLSLECTVEGTSNPNLYWYRQAAGRGLQLLFYSVGIGQISSEVPQNLSASRPQDRQFILSSKKLLLSDSGFYLCAWSTDSQDQPQHFGDGTRLSIL.

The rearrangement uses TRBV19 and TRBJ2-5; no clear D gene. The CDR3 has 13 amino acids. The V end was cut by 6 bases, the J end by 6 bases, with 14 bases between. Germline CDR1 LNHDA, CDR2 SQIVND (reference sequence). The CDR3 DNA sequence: TGTGCCAGTAGCCCTGGCGGTACCAAGACCCAGTACTTC. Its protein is CASSPGGTKTQYF.

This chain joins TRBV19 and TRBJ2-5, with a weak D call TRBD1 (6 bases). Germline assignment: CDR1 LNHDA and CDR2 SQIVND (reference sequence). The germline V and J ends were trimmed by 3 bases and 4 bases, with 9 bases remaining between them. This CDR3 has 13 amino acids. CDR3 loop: CASSIQGRETQYF. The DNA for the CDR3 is TGTGCCAGTAGTATCCAGGGGCGAGAGACCCAGTACTTC.

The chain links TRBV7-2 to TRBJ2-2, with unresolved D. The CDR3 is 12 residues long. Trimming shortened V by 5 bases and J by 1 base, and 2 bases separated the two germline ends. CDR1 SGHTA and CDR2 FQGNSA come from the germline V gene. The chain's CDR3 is CASSRNTGELFF. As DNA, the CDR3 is TGTGCCAGCAGCCGGAACACCGGGGAGCTGTTTTTT. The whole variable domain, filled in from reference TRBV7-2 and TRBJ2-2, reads GAGVSQSPSNKVTEKGKDVELRCDPISGHTALYWYRQSLGQGLEFLIYFQGNSAPDKSGLPSDRFSAERTGGSVSTLTIQRTQQEDSAVYLCASSRNTGELFFGEGSRLTVL.

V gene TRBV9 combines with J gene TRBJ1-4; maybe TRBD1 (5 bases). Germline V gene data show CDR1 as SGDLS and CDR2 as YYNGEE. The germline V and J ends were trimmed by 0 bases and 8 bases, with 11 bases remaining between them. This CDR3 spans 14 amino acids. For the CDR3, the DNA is TGTGCCAGCAGCGTAGACAGGACCGGAGAAAAACTGTTTTTT. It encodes CASSVDRTGEKLFF. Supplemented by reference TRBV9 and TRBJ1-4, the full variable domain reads DSGVTQTPKHLITATGQRVTLRCSPRSGDLSVYWYQQSLDQGLQFLIQYYNGEERAKGNILERFSAQQFPDLHSELNLSSLELGDSALYFCASSVDRTGEKLFFGSGTQLSVL.

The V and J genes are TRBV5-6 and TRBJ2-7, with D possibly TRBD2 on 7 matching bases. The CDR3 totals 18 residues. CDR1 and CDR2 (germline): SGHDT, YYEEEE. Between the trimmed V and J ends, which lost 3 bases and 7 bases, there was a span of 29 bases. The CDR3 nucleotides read TGTGCCAGCAGCTGGGGGGGGCGGAGACCGGGCTCCGAAGCGGAGCAGTACTTC. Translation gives CASSWGGRRPGSEAEQYF.

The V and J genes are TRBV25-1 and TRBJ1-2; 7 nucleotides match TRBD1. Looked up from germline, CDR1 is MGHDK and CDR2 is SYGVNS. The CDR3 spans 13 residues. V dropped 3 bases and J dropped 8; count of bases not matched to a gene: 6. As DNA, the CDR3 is TGTGCCAGCAGTGAGTTGGACAGGCTAGGCTACACCTTC. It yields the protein CASSELDRLGYTF.

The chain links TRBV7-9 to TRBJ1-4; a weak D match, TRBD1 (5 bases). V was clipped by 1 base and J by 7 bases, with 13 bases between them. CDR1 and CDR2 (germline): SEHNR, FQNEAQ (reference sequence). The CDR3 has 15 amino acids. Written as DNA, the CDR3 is TGTGCCAGCAGCTTAGAAGGCACGGGGGGTGAAAAACTGTTTTTT. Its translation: CASSLEGTGGEKLFF.

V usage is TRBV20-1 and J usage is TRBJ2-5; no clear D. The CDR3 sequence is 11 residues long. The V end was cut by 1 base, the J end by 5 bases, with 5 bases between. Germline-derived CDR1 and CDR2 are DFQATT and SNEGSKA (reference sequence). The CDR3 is CSARGRETQYF. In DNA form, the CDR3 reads TGCAGTGCTAGAGGCCGGGAGACCCAGTACTTC.

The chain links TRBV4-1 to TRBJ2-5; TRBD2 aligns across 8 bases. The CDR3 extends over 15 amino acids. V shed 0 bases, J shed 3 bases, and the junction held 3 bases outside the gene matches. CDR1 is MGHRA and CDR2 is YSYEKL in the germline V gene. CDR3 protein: CASSQEVLAEETQYF. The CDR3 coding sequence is TGCGCCAGCAGCCAAGAAGTACTAGCGGAAGAGACCCAGTACTTC.

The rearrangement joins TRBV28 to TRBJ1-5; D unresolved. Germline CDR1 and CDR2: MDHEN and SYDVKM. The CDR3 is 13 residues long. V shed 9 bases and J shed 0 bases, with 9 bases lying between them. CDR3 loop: CASLPYSNQPQHF. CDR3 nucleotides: TGTGCCAGTCTACCATATAGCAATCAGCCCCAGCATTTT.

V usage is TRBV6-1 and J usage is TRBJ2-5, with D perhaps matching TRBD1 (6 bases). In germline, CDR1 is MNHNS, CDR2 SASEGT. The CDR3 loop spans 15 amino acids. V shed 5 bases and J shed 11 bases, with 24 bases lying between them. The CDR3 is CASSPLEQGKGEQYF. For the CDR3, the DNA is TGTGCCAGCAGTCCTCTGGAACAGGGAAAAGGAGAGCAGTACTTC.

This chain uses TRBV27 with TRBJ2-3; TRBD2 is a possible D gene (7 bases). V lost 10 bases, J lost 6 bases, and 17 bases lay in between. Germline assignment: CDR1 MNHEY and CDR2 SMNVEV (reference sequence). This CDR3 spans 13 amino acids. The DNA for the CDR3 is TGTGCCACCTTCGGGGGGCTTCAGGATACGCAGTATTTT. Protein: CATFGGLQDTQYF.

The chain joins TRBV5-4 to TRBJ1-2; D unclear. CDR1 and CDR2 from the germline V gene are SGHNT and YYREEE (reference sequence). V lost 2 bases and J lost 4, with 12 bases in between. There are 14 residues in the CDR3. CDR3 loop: CASSFEPQTYGYTF. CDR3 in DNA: TGTGCCAGCAGCTTTGAACCACAGACCTATGGCTACACCTTC.

CDR3 region: CASRPRGTRTYNEQFF. The CDR3 DNA sequence: TGTGCCAGCAGACCCCGCGGTACGAGGACCTACAATGAGCAGTTCTTC. V is TRBV27 and J is TRBJ2-1, with D hard to call. Trimming took off 6 bases at V and 2 bases at J, with 17 bases between the two ends. From germline, CDR1 is MNHEY and CDR2 SMNVEV (reference sequence). The CDR3 is made up of 16 amino acids.

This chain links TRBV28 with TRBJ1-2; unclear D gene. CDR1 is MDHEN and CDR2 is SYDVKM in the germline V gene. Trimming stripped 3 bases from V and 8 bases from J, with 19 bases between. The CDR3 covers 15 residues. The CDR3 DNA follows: TGTGCCAGCAGTTTTGGACTCCGCACGCCCGGCGGCTACACCTTC. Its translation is CASSFGLRTPGGYTF.